The 25 T cell receptor beta chains listed next were all sequenced from one sample in a study of T cell responses to AZD1222 COVID-19 vaccine. The assay was immunoSEQ multiplex PCR, and TCRdb's table has in-frame clones only and misses some. In the table there are about 170,000 clones, 90% to 95% of which are singletons. The sample here was peripheral blood, taken on day 0 of AZD1222 vaccination. The origin of the receptors is an adult in good health.

The chain uses TRBV3-1 (or the pseudogene TRBV3-2) and TRBJ2-7, with TRBD1 as a possible D gene (5 bases). The CDR3 consists of 13 residues. Trimming stripped 5 bases from V and 0 bases from J, with 8 bases between. The germline V gene has CDR1 LGHDT and CDR2 YNNKEL (reference sequence). The CDR3 region has the DNA TGTGCCAGCAGCAGGGGAAGCTCCTACGAGCAGTACTTC. It codes for CASSRGSSYEQYF.

The chain couples TRBV6-5 to TRBJ1-2; possible D gene TRBD1, 6 bases. Germline V gene sequence: CDR1 MNHEY, CDR2 SVGAGI. Trimming took off 0 bases at V and 5 bases at J, with 16 bases between the two ends. CDR3 length: 16 residues. CDR3 nucleotides: TGTGCCAGCAGTTACTCGGGGAGACAGGAGCGATATGGCTACACCTTC. It specifies CASSYSGRQERYGYTF.

This sequence joins TRBV2 and TRBJ1-4, with unresolved D. V was cut by 2 bases and J by 8 bases, with 12 bases left in between. The CDR3 sequence is 14 residues long. Germline assignment: CDR1 SNHLY and CDR2 FYNNEI. The CDR3: CASSEFNSGEKLFF. In nucleotides, the CDR3 is TGTGCCAGCAGTGAATTCAATAGTGGGGAAAAACTGTTTTTT. Combining the CDR3 with reference TRBV2 and TRBJ1-4 gives the whole variable domain EPEVTQTPSHQVTQMGQEVILRCVPISNHLYFYWYRQILGQKVEFLVSFYNNEISEKSEIFDDQFSVERPDGSNFTLKIRSTKLEDSAMYFCASSEFNSGEKLFFGSGTQLSVL.

CDR3: CASSLDAGQGSFF. In nucleotides, the CDR3 is TGTGCCAGCAGCTTAGATGCCGGACAGGGTTCGTTCTTC. The chain employs TRBV11-2 and TRBJ2-1; 8 positions agree with TRBD1. Germline values: CDR1 SGHAT, CDR2 FQNNGV. After removal of 0 bases from V and 15 bases from J, the junction contained 7 bases not matched to a gene. The CDR3 sequence is 13 residues long. The full variable domain, with the rest looked up from reference TRBV11-2 and TRBJ2-1, is EAGVAQSPRYKIIEKRQSVAFWCNPISGHATLYWYQQILGQGPKLLIQFQNNGVVDDSQLPKDRFSAERLKGVDSTLKIQPAKLEDSAVYLCASSLDAGQGSFFGPGTRLTVL.

The chain links TRBV25-1 to TRBJ2-6, with TRBD1 matching over 10 bases. The CDR3 loop spans 16 amino acids. V trimming: 2 bases; J trimming: 4 bases; junction bases outside the gene matches: 2. Looked up from germline, CDR1 is MGHDK and CDR2 is SYGVNS. The CDR3 sequence: CASSEGQGDGANVLTF. The CDR3 bases are TGTGCCAGCAGTGAAGGACAGGGGGACGGGGCCAACGTCCTGACTTTC.

The chain links TRBV19 to TRBJ1-1, with D tentatively TRBD1 (6 bases). The CDR3 has 15 amino acids. Trimming took off 6 bases at V and 0 bases at J, with 14 bases between the two ends. Germline V lookup: CDR1 LNHDA, CDR2 SQIVND (reference sequence). The CDR3 DNA reads TGTGCCAGTAGGTTGGGGGCTGCCATGAACACTGAAGCTTTCTTT. Its protein product is CASRLGAAMNTEAFF.

This sequence joins TRBV19 and TRBJ2-1, with TRBD2 identical over 7 bases. The V gene end was trimmed by 3 bases and the J gene end by 7 bases; junction bases not matched to a gene: 12. The germline CDR1 and CDR2 sequences are LNHDA and SQIVND (reference sequence). This CDR3 has 16 amino acids. The CDR3 DNA is TGTGCCAGTAGTATTCCCTGGCGGGAGTTGACTAATGAGCAGTTCTTC. This encodes CASSIPWRELTNEQFF.

The rearrangement joins TRBV18 to TRBJ2-2; possible D gene TRBD1, 6 bases. Germline V gene data show CDR1 as KGHSH and CDR2 as LQKENI. The CDR3 runs 16 residues. The V and J ends lost 3 bases and 0 bases respectively, with 11 bases between them. The CDR3 protein is CASSPKGQSNTGELFF. Here the CDR3 DNA reads TGTGCCAGCTCACCCAAAGGACAGTCGAACACCGGGGAGCTGTTTTTT.

The chain uses TRBV18 and TRBJ1-1; D is possibly TRBD1 (5 bases). Germline-derived CDR1 and CDR2 are KGHSH and LQKENI. The CDR3 length is 14 residues. Trimming took off 6 bases at V and 4 bases at J, with 15 bases between the two ends. The CDR3 loop reads CASSSEAGRTEAFF. CDR3 DNA: TGTGCCAGCTCCTCGGAGGCAGGGCGCACTGAAGCTTTCTTT. The full variable domain, in which reference TRBV18 and TRBJ1-1 provide the parts outside the CDR3, is NAGVMQNPRHLVRRRGQEARLRCSPMKGHSHVYWYRQLPEEGLKFMVYLQKENIIDESGMPKERFSAEFPKEGPSILRIQQVVRGDSAAYFCASSSEAGRTEAFFGQGTRLTVV.

The V call is TRBV2, the J call TRBJ2-2; D is perhaps TRBD1 (6 bases). V shed 5 bases and J shed 2 bases, with 15 bases lying between them. Germline V CDR1 and CDR2: SNHLY, FYNNEI. The CDR3 has 16 residues. CDR3 in DNA: TGTGCCAGCAGTTCGGACAGTACCATAAACACCGGGGAGCTGTTTTTT. This encodes CASSSDSTINTGELFF. The whole variable domain, filled in from reference TRBV2 and TRBJ2-2, reads EPEVTQTPSHQVTQMGQEVILRCVPISNHLYFYWYRQILGQKVEFLVSFYNNEISEKSEIFDDQFSVERPDGSNFTLKIRSTKLEDSAMYFCASSSDSTINTGELFFGEGSRLTVL.

V and J are TRBV7-6 and TRBJ1-6, with TRBD1 identical over 8 bases. The CDR3 loop spans 16 amino acids. Per germline, CDR1 SGHVS and CDR2 FNYEAQ. The V gene end was trimmed by 4 bases and the J gene end by 7 bases; junction bases not matched to a gene: 9. The DNA for the CDR3 is TGTGCCAGCAGCTACGGGCCAGGACAGGGAAATTCACCCCTCCACTTT. It yields the protein CASSYGPGQGNSPLHF. Combining the CDR3 with reference TRBV7-6 and TRBJ1-6 gives the whole variable domain GAGVSQSPRYKVTKRGQDVALRCDPISGHVSLYWYRQALGQGPEFLTYFNYEAQQDKSGLPNDRFSAERPEGSISTLTIQRTEQRDSAMYRCASSYGPGQGNSPLHFGNGTRLTVT.

The CDR3, as DNA: TGTGCCATCGGAGAATCCTATGGCTACACCTTC. This translates into CAIGESYGYTF. The chain uses TRBV10-3 and TRBJ1-2; no clear D gene. This CDR3 is built from 11 residues. V was trimmed by 8 bases and J by 4 bases, leaving 8 bases between them. CDR1 ENHRY and CDR2 SYGVKD come from the germline V gene.

V usage is TRBV20-1 and J usage is TRBJ1-4; D is uncertain. V was pared by 3 bases and J by 6 bases, with 14 bases between. CDR1 DFQATT and CDR2 SNEGSKA come from the germline V gene (reference sequence). This CDR3 is 14 amino acids long. As DNA, the CDR3 is TGCAGTGCTAGTGAAGGTCGCAGAGATGAAAAACTGTTTTTT. Protein product: CSASEGRRDEKLFF.

In this sample, this clone turned up a few times. The V and J genes are TRBV24-1 and TRBJ2-2; D ambiguous. The CDR3 runs to 15 residues. Germline CDR1 KGHDR, CDR2 SFDVKD. V gave up 4 bases and J gave up 4 bases, with 12 bases separating them. CDR3 region: CATSDPSMGTGELFF. The CDR3 DNA reads as TGTGCCACCAGTGACCCTTCTATGGGCACCGGGGAGCTGTTTTTT.

The chain links TRBV7-9 to TRBJ1-1, with D perhaps TRBD1 (5 bases). The CDR3 has 15 amino acids. V lost 5 bases and J 7 bases, leaving 20 bases between the germline ends. Germline V gene data show CDR1 as SEHNR and CDR2 as FQNEAQ (reference sequence). The CDR3 DNA reads TGTGCCAGCAGCCAAACGGGGACGGGGAAGTATGAAGCTTTCTTT. Residues: CASSQTGTGKYEAFF.

The chain combines TRBV14 with TRBJ2-7; D not certain. Trimming removed 4 bases from V and 5 bases from J, with 18 bases in between. The CDR3 has 15 amino acids. Germline V gene data show CDR1 as SGHDN and CDR2 as FVKESK. CDR3 nucleotide sequence: TGTGCCAGCAGCCGGCGGACCATAGGCTACCACGAGCAGTACTTC. Translating gives CASSRRTIGYHEQYF.

This chain links TRBV3-1 (or the pseudogene TRBV3-2) with TRBJ1-2; perhaps TRBD1 as D (6 bases). The CDR3 is made up of 14 amino acids. Trimming stripped 3 bases from V and 2 bases from J, with 10 bases between. Germline CDR1 reads LGHDT; CDR2 reads YNNKEL (reference sequence). CDR3 residues: CASSHGQPNYGYTF. The CDR3 DNA reads TGTGCCAGCAGCCATGGACAGCCGAACTATGGCTACACCTTC.

The chain employs TRBV5-6 and TRBJ1-5, with D possibly matching TRBD1 (6 bases). This CDR3 is 16 amino acids long. Germline V gene lookup returns CDR1 SGHDT and CDR2 YYEEEE. The V end was cut by 4 bases, the J end by 0 bases, with 14 bases between. The CDR3 DNA reads TGTGCCAGCAGCCGGGGACATGTATATAGCAATCAGCCCCAGCATTTT. Protein sequence: CASSRGHVYSNQPQHF.

The V call is TRBV5-1, the J call TRBJ2-1, with 11 bases that match TRBD2. V was clipped by 3 bases and J by 6 bases; unmatched bases: 14. The germline V gene encodes CDR1 SGHRS and CDR2 YFSETQ. The CDR3 loop spans 18 amino acids. CDR3 in amino acids: CASSWGHLSGGALNEQFF. CDR3 bases: TGCGCCAGCAGCTGGGGTCATCTTAGCGGGGGGGCCCTCAATGAGCAGTTCTTC. Full variable domain (rest looked up from reference TRBV5-1 and TRBJ2-1): KAGVTQTPRYLIKTRGQQVTLSCSPISGHRSVSWYQQTPGQGLQFLFEYFSETQRNKGNFPGRFSGRQFSNSRSEMNVSTLELGDSALYLCASSWGHLSGGALNEQFFGPGTRLTVL.

The chain joins TRBV7-8 to TRBJ1-1, with D unresolved. Deletions cut 4 bases from V and 9 bases from J, with 12 bases between. Per the germline V gene, CDR1 is SGHVS and CDR2 is FQNEAQ. The CDR3 totals 12 residues. CDR3 amino acids: CASSYTTLKAFF. In DNA form, the CDR3 reads TGTGCCAGCAGCTATACCACTCTCAAAGCTTTCTTT.

The chain is built from TRBV3-1 (or the pseudogene TRBV3-2) and TRBJ1-2; 7 bases line up with TRBD1. J was trimmed by 8 bases and V by 4 bases; bases with no gene match: 7. CDR3 length equals 13 residues. Germline CDR1 reads LGHDT; CDR2 reads YNNKEL (reference sequence). CDR3 bases: TGTGCCAGCAGCCGGGACCCGGGACAGGGCTACACCTTC. Translating it yields CASSRDPGQGYTF.

This clone showed up just once. The CDR3 DNA is TGCGCCAGCAGCCAAGAGGGGACAGGGGCCTACGAGCAGTACTTC. Translating it yields CASSQEGTGAYEQYF. The J gene is TRBJ2-7, the V gene TRBV4-1; TRBD1 matches 10 bases. CDR3 length: 15 residues. The V gene's germline CDR1 is MGHRA and CDR2 YSYEKL. Trimming at V came to 0 bases and at J to 2 bases, leaving 1 base not matched to a gene.

The chain is built from TRBV18 and TRBJ2-7; 7 nucleotides agree with TRBD2. Germline-derived CDR1 and CDR2 are KGHSH and LQKENI. The CDR3 loop spans 15 amino acids. With V trimmed by 5 bases and J by 4 bases, 11 bases remained unmatched. The CDR3 sequence is CASSSIVVGGYEQYF. CDR3 nucleotides: TGTGCCAGCTCATCGATTGTGGTGGGAGGGTACGAGCAGTACTTC.

The chain has TRBV18 and TRBJ1-1; D not certain. CDR3 length equals 12 residues. Germline V gene data show CDR1 as KGHSH and CDR2 as LQKENI. With 3 bases removed from V and 7 bases from J, the gap between germline ends came to 9 bases. The CDR3 loop reads CASSPLANEAFF. Here the CDR3 DNA reads TGTGCCAGCTCACCTTTGGCCAATGAAGCTTTCTTT.

The chain recombines TRBV12-3 or TRBV12-4 with TRBJ1-6; D call uncertain. This CDR3 is built from 13 residues. V gave up 7 bases and J gave up 7 bases, with 11 bases separating them. CDR3 coding DNA: TGTGCCAGCAAAAAGACCGGAAATTCACCCCTCCACTTT. This sequence encodes CASKKTGNSPLHF.